This T cell receptor beta chain was identified during a study of T-cell reconstitution after alpha-beta-depleted transplantation in children. This clonotype was detected ten times or more. This CDR3 is built from 16 residues. Trimming stripped 6 bases from V and 3 bases from J, with 18 bases between. Germline V gene data show CDR1 as MDHEN and CDR2 as SYDVKM. It was with unique molecular identifiers that the TCRbeta library was prepared. From the PCR reads, TCRdb called clonotypes with MiXCR, one entry per CDR3 protein. The data show approximately 240,000 distinct CDR3 sequences, 9.7% seen once. The genes are TRBV28 and TRBJ1-5; D unresolved. This clonotype originated in a human donor who donated a stem cell graft to a child with SCID. The sequencing used PBMCs from the stem cell graft donor, collected from the stem cell graft. This CDR3 is CASSPYGPPANQPQHF. The CDR3 DNA sequence: TGTGCCAGCAGCCCTTACGGACCCCCAGCCAATCAGCCCCAGCATTTT.